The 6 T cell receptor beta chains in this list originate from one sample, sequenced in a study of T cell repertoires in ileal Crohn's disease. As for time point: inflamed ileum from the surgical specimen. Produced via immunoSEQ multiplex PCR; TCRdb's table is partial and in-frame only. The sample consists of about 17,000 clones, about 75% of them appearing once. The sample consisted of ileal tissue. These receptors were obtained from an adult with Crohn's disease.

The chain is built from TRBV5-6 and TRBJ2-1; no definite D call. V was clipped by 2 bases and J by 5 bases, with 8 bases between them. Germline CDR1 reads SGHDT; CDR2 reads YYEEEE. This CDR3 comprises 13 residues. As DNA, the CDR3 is TGTGCCAGCAGCTTCGGCCAAAACAATGAGCAGTTCTTC. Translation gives CASSFGQNNEQFF.

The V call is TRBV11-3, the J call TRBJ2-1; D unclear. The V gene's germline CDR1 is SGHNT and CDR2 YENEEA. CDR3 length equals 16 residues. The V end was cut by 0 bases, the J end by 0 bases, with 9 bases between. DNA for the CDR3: TGTGCCAGCAGCTTAGAGGGCAGTAGCTCCTACAATGAGCAGTTCTTC. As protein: CASSLEGSSSYNEQFF.

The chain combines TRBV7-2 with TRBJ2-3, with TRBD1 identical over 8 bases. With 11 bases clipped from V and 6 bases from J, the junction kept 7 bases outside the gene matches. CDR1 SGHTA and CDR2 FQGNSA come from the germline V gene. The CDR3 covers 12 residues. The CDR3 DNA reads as TGTGCCTACCGGACAGGGCCCGATACGCAGTATTTT. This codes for CAYRTGPDTQYF.

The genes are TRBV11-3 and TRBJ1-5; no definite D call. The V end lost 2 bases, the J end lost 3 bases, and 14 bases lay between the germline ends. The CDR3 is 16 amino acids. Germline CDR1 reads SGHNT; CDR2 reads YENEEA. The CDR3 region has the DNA TGTGCCAGCAGCTTAAAGTTTAGGCCCTCCAATCAGCCCCAGCATTTT. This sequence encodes CASSLKFRPSNQPQHF.

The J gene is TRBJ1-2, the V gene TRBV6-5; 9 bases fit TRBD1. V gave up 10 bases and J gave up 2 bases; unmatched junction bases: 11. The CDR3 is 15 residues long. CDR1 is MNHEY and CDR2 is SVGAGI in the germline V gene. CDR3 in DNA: TGTGCCATCCGGGACAGGGTAATCGGAAACTATGGCTACACCTTC. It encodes CAIRDRVIGNYGYTF.

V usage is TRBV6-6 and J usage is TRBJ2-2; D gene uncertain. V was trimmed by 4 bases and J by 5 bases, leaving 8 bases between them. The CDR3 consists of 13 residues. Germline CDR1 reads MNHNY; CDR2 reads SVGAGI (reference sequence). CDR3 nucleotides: TGTGCCAGCAGTTTTGGCTTTACCGGGGAGCTGTTTTTT. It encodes CASSFGFTGELFF.